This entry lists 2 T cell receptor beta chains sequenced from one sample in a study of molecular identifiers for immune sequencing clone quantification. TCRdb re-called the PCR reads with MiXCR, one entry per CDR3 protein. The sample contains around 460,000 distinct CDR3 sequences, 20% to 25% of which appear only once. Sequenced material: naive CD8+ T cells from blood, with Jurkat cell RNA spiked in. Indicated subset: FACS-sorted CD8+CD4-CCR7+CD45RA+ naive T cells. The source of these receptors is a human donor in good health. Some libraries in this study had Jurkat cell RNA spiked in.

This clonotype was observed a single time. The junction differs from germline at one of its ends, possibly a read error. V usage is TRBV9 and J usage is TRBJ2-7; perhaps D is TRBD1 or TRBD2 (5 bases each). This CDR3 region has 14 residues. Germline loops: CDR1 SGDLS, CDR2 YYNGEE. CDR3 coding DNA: TGTGCCGGCAGCGTAAGCCCCGGGGCGAACGAGCAGTACTTC. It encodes CAGSVSPGANEQYF.

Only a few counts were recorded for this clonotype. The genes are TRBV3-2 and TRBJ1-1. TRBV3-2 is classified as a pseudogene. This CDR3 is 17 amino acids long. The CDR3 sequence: CASSQELAVTLNTEAFF. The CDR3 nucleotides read TGTGCCAGCAGCCAAGAGTTGGCAGTAACCTTGAACACTGAAGCTTTCTTT.